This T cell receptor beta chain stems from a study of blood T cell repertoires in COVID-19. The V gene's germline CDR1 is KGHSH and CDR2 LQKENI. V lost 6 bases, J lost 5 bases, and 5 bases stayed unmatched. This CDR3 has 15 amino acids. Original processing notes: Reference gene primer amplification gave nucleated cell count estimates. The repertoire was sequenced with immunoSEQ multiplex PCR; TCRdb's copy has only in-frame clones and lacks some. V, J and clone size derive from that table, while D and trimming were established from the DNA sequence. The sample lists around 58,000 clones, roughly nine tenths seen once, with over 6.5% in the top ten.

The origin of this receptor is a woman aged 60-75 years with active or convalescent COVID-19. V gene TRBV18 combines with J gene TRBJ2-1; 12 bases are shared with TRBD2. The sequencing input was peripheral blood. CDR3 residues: CASSPGLAGNNEQFF. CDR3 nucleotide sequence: TGTGCCAGCTCCCCAGGACTAGCGGGAAACAATGAGCAGTTCTTC.